The 10 T cell receptor beta chains below were found in one sample sequenced in a study of cytomegalovirus exposure and HLA in healthy donors. The PCR contained 60 Vbeta and 13 Jbeta primers. This table comes from immunoSEQ multiplex PCR, and its TCRdb copy is limited to in-frame clones, with some not included. The table has roughly 120,000 clones, 65% to 80% seen once. The sample consisted of PBMCs. These receptors originate from a woman in her sixties or seventies in good health and CMV-seropositive.

This chain joins TRBV2 and TRBJ1-4, with D maybe TRBD1 (5 bases). The CDR3 is made up of 15 amino acids. V was cut by 4 bases and J by 0 bases, with 9 bases left in between. The germline gives CDR1 SNHLY, CDR2 FYNNEI. The CDR3 coding sequence is TGTGCCAGCAGTGGCCGGGGGACAACTAATGAAAAACTGTTTTTT. Translating it yields CASSGRGTTNEKLFF.

V gene TRBV5-4 combines with J gene TRBJ1-2, with TRBD1 matching 7 bases. The germline V gene has CDR1 SGHNT and CDR2 YYREEE (reference sequence). After removal of 1 base from V and 6 bases from J, the junction contained 6 bases not matched to a gene. CDR3 length: 14 residues. In DNA, the CDR3 is TGTGCCAGCAGCTTGCAGGACAGGTTCGATGGCTACACCTTC. This translates into CASSLQDRFDGYTF.

The V gene is TRBV10-1, the J gene TRBJ2-7; TRBD2 might be the D (6 bases). This CDR3 is built from 13 residues. From germline, CDR1 is WNHNN and CDR2 SYGVQD (reference sequence). V was pared by 10 bases and J by 4 bases, with 17 bases between. CDR3 sequence: CATPVIADYEQYF. In DNA, the CDR3 is TGCGCCACCCCGGTGATAGCGGATTACGAGCAGTACTTC.

V and J are TRBV7-3 and TRBJ2-1, with 15 bases that match TRBD2. V lost 3 bases and J lost 5; bases outside the gene matches: 17. Per the germline V gene, CDR1 is SGHTA and CDR2 is FQGTGA. The CDR3 runs to 21 residues. CDR3 amino acids: CASSFNAGLAGGNREHNEQFF. CDR3 nucleotide sequence: TGTGCCAGCAGCTTTAATGCCGGACTAGCGGGGGGGAACCGAGAACACAATGAGCAGTTCTTC.

This clone turned up a few times. The rearrangement joins TRBV19 to TRBJ1-4; D is uncertain. CDR1 LNHDA and CDR2 SQIVND come from the germline V gene (reference sequence). This CDR3 comprises 15 residues. The V end was cut by 1 base, the J end by 8 bases, with 14 bases between. CDR3 sequence: CASSIGPVTGEKLFF. The CDR3 bases are TGTGCCAGTAGTATAGGGCCGGTGACCGGGGAAAAACTGTTTTTT.

CDR3 loop: CASSYGTGGLYTF. DNA of the CDR3: TGTGCCAGCAGTTACGGGACAGGGGGCCTCTACACCTTC. The V gene is TRBV6-5, the J gene TRBJ1-2; 12 nucleotides match TRBD1. Trimming removed 2 bases from V and 10 bases from J; junction bases left unmatched: 2. Germline assignment: CDR1 MNHEY and CDR2 SVGAGI. The CDR3 is 13 amino acids.

This sequence joins TRBV6-5 and TRBJ1-2; maybe TRBD1 (5 bases). Germline CDR1 is MNHEY and CDR2 is SVGAGI. This CDR3 has 14 amino acids. Trimming cost V 8 bases and J 5 bases, with 18 bases left between them. The CDR3 DNA is TGTGCCAGCCGTGCCGCAGGGCCACCGTATGGCTACACCTTC. Amino acids: CASRAAGPPYGYTF.

In DNA form, the CDR3 reads TGTGCCAGCCTGGACAAAAATCAGCCCCAGCATTTT. This gives the protein CASLDKNQPQHF. The chain carries TRBV28 and TRBJ1-5; perhaps TRBD1 as D (5 bases). This CDR3 comprises 12 residues. The germline CDR1 and CDR2 sequences are MDHEN and SYDVKM. Trimming shortened V by 8 bases and J by 4 bases, and 9 bases separated the two germline ends.

J is TRBJ2-1 and V is TRBV5-4, with 10 bases matching TRBD2. V was pared by 1 base and J by 0 bases, with 10 bases of the junction left unmatched. The CDR3 extends over 19 amino acids. The germline V gene has CDR1 SGHNT and CDR2 YYREEE (reference sequence). CDR3 nucleotides: TGTGCCAGCAGCTTGTATCGTCTAGCGGGGGTCAACTCCTACAATGAGCAGTTCTTC. Residues: CASSLYRLAGVNSYNEQFF.

The chain has TRBV30 and TRBJ2-7; possibly TRBD1 for D (6 bases). This CDR3 contains 13 residues. Germline CDR1 GTSNPN, CDR2 SVGIG (reference sequence). Trimming pared 3 bases from V and 5 bases from J, leaving 14 bases between. The CDR3 sequence is CAWRRQGLNEQYF. The CDR3 region has the DNA TGTGCCTGGAGACGGCAGGGGTTGAACGAGCAGTACTTC.